This is a list of T cell receptor beta chains from one sample in a study. TCRdb independently ran MiXCR on the 5' RACE reads; one entry per CDR3 protein. Here the sample spans over 10,000 distinct CDR3 sequences, around a quarter being singletons. Sequencing was performed on naive CD4+ T cells sorted from blood. These receptors originate from a female donor with breast cancer. Each CDR3 is given with its conserved first and last residue. Each record gives: V gene, D gene, clone size, J gene, CDR3 length, CDR3 DNA, CDR3 protein. D genes are given only for firm matches. Not every row has a clone size; where given, it reads once, few, many or a size class.

V gene: TRBV12-3/TRBV12-4; D gene: NA; clone size: many; J gene: TRBJ1-2; CDR3 length: 14; CDR3 DNA: TGTGCCAGCAAGGGGCCGGTCAGCTCCTATGGCTACACCTTC; CDR3 protein: CASKGPVSSYGYTF
V gene: TRBV6-5; D gene: NA; clone size: NA; J gene: TRBJ1-1; CDR3 length: 12; CDR3 DNA: TGTGCCAGCAGCAGCCTTGGACGTGAAGCTTTCTTT; CDR3 protein: CASSSLGREAFF
V gene: TRBV6-6; D gene: TRBD1; clone size: many; J gene: TRBJ2-7; CDR3 length: 15; CDR3 DNA: TGTGCCAGCAGCCTCCGGACAGGCGCTCCCTACGAGCAGTACTTC; CDR3 protein: CASSLRTGAPYEQYF
V gene: TRBV7-3; D gene: TRBD1; clone size: medium-sized; J gene: TRBJ2-1; CDR3 length: 13; CDR3 DNA: TGTGCCAGCAGTCTGACAGGGGACAATGAGCAGTTCTTC; CDR3 protein: CASSLTGDNEQFF
V gene: TRBV30; D gene: NA; clone size: NA; J gene: TRBJ2-2; CDR3 length: 15; CDR3 DNA: TGTGCCTGGAGTGTACTGGATTTGAACACCGGGGAGCTGCTTTTT; CDR3 protein: CAWSVLDLNTGELLF
V gene: TRBV27; D gene: NA; clone size: few; J gene: TRBJ1-1; CDR3 length: 16; CDR3 DNA: TGTGCCAGCAGTTTATTGAGGGGTAGGCAGAACACTGAAGCTTTCTTT; CDR3 protein: CASSLLRGRQNTEAFF
V gene: TRBV27; D gene: NA; clone size: few; J gene: TRBJ1-2; CDR3 length: 15; CDR3 DNA: TGTGCCAGCAGTTTCACCCCTCTGACTGGGTATGGCTACACCTTC; CDR3 protein: CASSFTPLTGYGYTF
V gene: TRBV12-3/TRBV12-4; D gene: TRBD1; clone size: few; J gene: TRBJ2-5; CDR3 length: 15; CDR3 DNA: TGTGCCAGCAGTAGCGACAGGGGGACTCACGAGACCCAGTACTTC; CDR3 protein: CASSSDRGTHETQYF
V gene: TRBV11-2; D gene: TRBD2; clone size: few; J gene: TRBJ2-1; CDR3 length: 14; CDR3 DNA: TGTGCCAGCAGCTGGGGACTAGCGGGAGGGGATCAGTTCTTC; CDR3 protein: CASSWGLAGGDQFF
V gene: TRBV6-1; D gene: TRBD2; clone size: many; J gene: TRBJ2-1; CDR3 length: 18; CDR3 DNA: TGTGCCAGCAGTGAAAGTAGGCTAGCGGGAGGGGGAGGGTATGAGCAGTTCTTC; CDR3 protein: CASSESRLAGGGGYEQFF
V gene: TRBV5-1; D gene: NA; clone size: medium-sized; J gene: TRBJ1-4; CDR3 length: 17; CDR3 DNA: TGCGCCAGCAGCCAGCGGGGAGGGGGAACAACTAATGAAAAACTGTTTTTT; CDR3 protein: CASSQRGGGTTNEKLFF
V gene: TRBV20-1; D gene: TRBD1; clone size: few; J gene: TRBJ2-7; CDR3 length: 14; CDR3 DNA: TGCAGTGCTACTCGGACAGGGGCAGATGGCGAGCAGTACTTC; CDR3 protein: CSATRTGADGEQYF
V gene: TRBV6-6; D gene: NA; clone size: few; J gene: TRBJ1-2; CDR3 length: 15; CDR3 DNA: TGTGCCAGCGTGAAGGAGGGAGGAAATAACTATGGCTACACCTTC; CDR3 protein: CASVKEGGNNYGYTF
V gene: TRBV20-1; D gene: NA; clone size: many; J gene: TRBJ2-5; CDR3 length: 14; CDR3 DNA: TGCAGTGCTAGAGGAGCGGGAAGGGGGGAGACCCAGTACTTC; CDR3 protein: CSARGAGRGETQYF
V gene: TRBV19; D gene: NA; clone size: few; J gene: TRBJ1-1; CDR3 length: 13; CDR3 DNA: TGTGCCAGTAGTATAGTCGTTAACACTGAAGCTTTCTTT; CDR3 protein: CASSIVVNTEAFF
V gene: TRBV7-6; D gene: NA; clone size: many; J gene: TRBJ2-1; CDR3 length: 16; CDR3 DNA: TGTGCCAGCAGCTTGGGCGGAGCGGCCCGGTACAATGAGCAGTTCTTC; CDR3 protein: CASSLGGAARYNEQFF
V gene: TRBV6-5; D gene: TRBD1; clone size: many; J gene: TRBJ1-2; CDR3 length: 16; CDR3 DNA: TGTGCCAGCAGTTACTTACCGGGACAGGGCATGTATGGCTACACCTTC; CDR3 protein: CASSYLPGQGMYGYTF
V gene: TRBV20-1; D gene: NA; clone size: NA; J gene: TRBJ2-1; CDR3 length: 13; CDR3 DNA: TGTAGTGCTACCCTGGCGCGATTCAATGAGCAGTTCTTC; CDR3 protein: CSATLARFNEQFF
V gene: TRBV5-1; D gene: NA; clone size: medium-sized; J gene: TRBJ1-6; CDR3 length: 14; CDR3 DNA: TGCGCCAGCAGCAGGGACTCGACGGATTCACCCCTCCACTTT; CDR3 protein: CASSRDSTDSPLHF
V gene: TRBV29-1; D gene: NA; clone size: NA; J gene: TRBJ1-1; CDR3 length: 14; CDR3 DNA: TGCAGCGCCGTGGATGGACCACGAAACACTGAAGCTTTCTTT; CDR3 protein: CSAVDGPRNTEAFF
V gene: TRBV7-2; D gene: NA; clone size: medium-sized; J gene: TRBJ1-1; CDR3 length: 14; CDR3 DNA: TGTGCCAGCAGCTTGTCCAGGGGCCGGACTGAAGCTTTCTTT; CDR3 protein: CASSLSRGRTEAFF
V gene: TRBV11-1; D gene: TRBD1; clone size: few; J gene: TRBJ1-1; CDR3 length: 15; CDR3 DNA: TGTGCCAGCAGCCTCTACGCAGGGGGCCGAGTTGAAGCTTTCTTT; CDR3 protein: CASSLYAGGRVEAFF
V gene: TRBV18; D gene: NA; clone size: NA; J gene: TRBJ2-1; CDR3 length: 15; CDR3 DNA: TGTGCCAGCTCACCACCGTTCGCAGGTTACAATGAGCAGTTCTTC; CDR3 protein: CASSPPFAGYNEQFF
V gene: TRBV9; D gene: TRBD1; clone size: many; J gene: TRBJ2-3; CDR3 length: 17; CDR3 DNA: TGTGCCAGCAGCCATTGGGTGGGACAGGGGCGAACGGATACGCAGTATTTT; CDR3 protein: CASSHWVGQGRTDTQYF
V gene: TRBV6-6; D gene: NA; clone size: medium-sized; J gene: TRBJ1-1; CDR3 length: 13; CDR3 DNA: TGTGCCAGCAAACGGAGAGGAGACACTGAAGCTTTCTTT; CDR3 protein: CASKRRGDTEAFF
V gene: TRBV6-6; D gene: NA; clone size: NA; J gene: TRBJ2-1; CDR3 length: 15; CDR3 DNA: TGTGCCAGCAGTTACTCACAGGACGGCTACAATGAGCAGTTCTTC; CDR3 protein: CASSYSQDGYNEQFF
V gene: TRBV12-3/TRBV12-4; D gene: NA; clone size: medium-sized; J gene: TRBJ2-3; CDR3 length: 15; CDR3 DNA: TGTGCCAGCAGCCCGAGCGGGCCTAGCACAGATACGCAGTATTTT; CDR3 protein: CASSPSGPSTDTQYF
V gene: TRBV15; D gene: TRBD2; clone size: many; J gene: TRBJ2-1; CDR3 length: 15; CDR3 DNA: TGTGCCACCAGCGTCGGACTAGCGGGAGAGTATGAGCAGTTCTTC; CDR3 protein: CATSVGLAGEYEQFF
V gene: TRBV5-6; D gene: NA; clone size: medium-sized; J gene: TRBJ2-2; CDR3 length: 12; CDR3 DNA: TGTGCCAGCAGCTTCTACACCGGGGAGCTGTTTTTT; CDR3 protein: CASSFYTGELFF
V gene: TRBV12-3/TRBV12-4; D gene: NA; clone size: NA; J gene: TRBJ1-1; CDR3 length: 11; CDR3 DNA: TGTGCCAGCGGGTTAAGCACTGAAGCTTTCTTT; CDR3 protein: CASGLSTEAFF
V gene: TRBV24-1; D gene: NA; clone size: medium-sized; J gene: TRBJ1-5; CDR3 length: 14; CDR3 DNA: TGTGCCACCAGTGACACAGGAAGCAATCAGCCCCAGCATTTT; CDR3 protein: CATSDTGSNQPQHF
V gene: TRBV5-1; D gene: NA; clone size: NA; J gene: TRBJ1-1; CDR3 length: 14; CDR3 DNA: TGCGCCAGCAGCTTGGGGCAAAGGGGCACTGAAGCTTTCTTT; CDR3 protein: CASSLGQRGTEAFF
V gene: TRBV7-3; D gene: TRBD2; clone size: many; J gene: TRBJ2-3; CDR3 length: 15; CDR3 DNA: TGTGCCAGCAGCTTGAGCGGGAGGGGCCCAGATACGCAGTATTTT; CDR3 protein: CASSLSGRGPDTQYF
V gene: TRBV6-5; D gene: NA; clone size: NA; J gene: TRBJ1-1; CDR3 length: 15; CDR3 DNA: TGTGCCAGCAGTTTCGCAGGACAGACGAACACTGAAGCTTTCTTT; CDR3 protein: CASSFAGQTNTEAFF
V gene: TRBV9; D gene: NA; clone size: many; J gene: TRBJ2-3; CDR3 length: 14; CDR3 DNA: TGTGCCAGCAGCGTAGACTTTAGCACAGATACGCAGTATTTT; CDR3 protein: CASSVDFSTDTQYF
V gene: TRBV12-3/TRBV12-4; D gene: TRBD1; clone size: many; J gene: TRBJ2-3; CDR3 length: 13; CDR3 DNA: TGTGCCAGCAGTTTAGTCGGACAGGGGGCGCAGTATTTT; CDR3 protein: CASSLVGQGAQYF
V gene: TRBV25-1; D gene: NA; clone size: medium-sized; J gene: TRBJ2-1; CDR3 length: 16; CDR3 DNA: TGTGCCAGCAGTGAATACCACTTAAGCTCCTACAATGAGCAGTTCTTC; CDR3 protein: CASSEYHLSSYNEQFF
V gene: TRBV10-2; D gene: TRBD2; clone size: many; J gene: TRBJ2-1; CDR3 length: 15; CDR3 DNA: TGCGCCAGCAGTGAGGGTGGAGCGGGAGGCCATGAGCAGTTCTTC; CDR3 protein: CASSEGGAGGHEQFF
V gene: TRBV12-3/TRBV12-4; D gene: NA; clone size: many; J gene: TRBJ2-1; CDR3 length: 13; CDR3 DNA: TGTGCCAGCAGTTTGACTAGGCGAGATGAGCAGTTCTTC; CDR3 protein: CASSLTRRDEQFF
V gene: TRBV7-9; D gene: NA; clone size: medium-sized; J gene: TRBJ2-2; CDR3 length: 15; CDR3 DNA: TGTGCCAGCAGCTCAATTGCTCCAAACACCGGGGAGCTGTTTTTT; CDR3 protein: CASSSIAPNTGELFF
V gene: TRBV12-3/TRBV12-4; D gene: TRBD2; clone size: medium-sized; J gene: TRBJ2-1; CDR3 length: 15; CDR3 DNA: TGTGCCAGCAGTCCCATAGCGGGAGTTAGTTATGAGCAGTTCTTC; CDR3 protein: CASSPIAGVSYEQFF
V gene: TRBV6-1; D gene: TRBD2; clone size: NA; J gene: TRBJ2-7; CDR3 length: 15; CDR3 DNA: TGTGCCAGCAGTTTACTAGCGGGATCCTCCTACGAGCAGCACTTC; CDR3 protein: CASSLLAGSSYEQHF
V gene: TRBV6-5; D gene: NA; clone size: few; J gene: TRBJ1-2; CDR3 length: 14; CDR3 DNA: TGTGCCAGCAGTTTAAGAGAAACTAACTATGGCTACACCTTC; CDR3 protein: CASSLRETNYGYTF
V gene: TRBV6-5; D gene: NA; clone size: many; J gene: TRBJ2-1; CDR3 length: 11; CDR3 DNA: TGTGCCAGCTGTTCAAGAAATGAGCAGTTCTTC; CDR3 protein: CASCSRNEQFF
V gene: TRBV7-6; D gene: TRBD1; clone size: many; J gene: TRBJ2-7; CDR3 length: 15; CDR3 DNA: TGTGCCAGCAGCTATGGGACAGATAACCCCTACGAGCAGTACTTC; CDR3 protein: CASSYGTDNPYEQYF
V gene: TRBV7-2; D gene: NA; clone size: many; J gene: TRBJ1-4; CDR3 length: 12; CDR3 DNA: TGTGCCAGCAGCTTAAATCGGGAAAAACTGTTTTTT; CDR3 protein: CASSLNREKLFF
V gene: TRBV6-5; D gene: TRBD1; clone size: NA; J gene: TRBJ2-1; CDR3 length: 15; CDR3 DNA: TGTGCCAGCAGTTACTTGACAGGGGGCTACAGGGAGCAGTTCTTC; CDR3 protein: CASSYLTGGYREQFF
V gene: TRBV6-6; D gene: NA; clone size: NA; J gene: TRBJ2-1; CDR3 length: 15; CDR3 DNA: TGTGCCAGCAGTTACTCGGCGGGTGGGAGCTATGAGCAGTTCTTC; CDR3 protein: CASSYSAGGSYEQFF
V gene: TRBV20-1; D gene: NA; clone size: many; J gene: TRBJ2-4; CDR3 length: 13; CDR3 DNA: TGCAGTGCCAGCAGGACGGCAAAAAACATTCAGTACTTC; CDR3 protein: CSASRTAKNIQYF
V gene: TRBV28; D gene: TRBD1; clone size: many; J gene: TRBJ2-7; CDR3 length: 15; CDR3 DNA: TGTGCCAGCAGTTCTCCCGGGACAGGGTCCTACGAGCAGTACTTC; CDR3 protein: CASSSPGTGSYEQYF
V gene: TRBV5-1; D gene: TRBD1; clone size: many; J gene: TRBJ2-7; CDR3 length: 15; CDR3 DNA: TGCGCCAGCAGCTTGGGGGACAGGAGCTCCTACGAGCAGTACTTC; CDR3 protein: CASSLGDRSSYEQYF